This record looks at one TCR beta chain sequence and its context. Its recognized antigen is unknown. Per-base qualities were not stored, and no clone one base away is much larger. These data belong to a study of T cells in tumors after PD-1 blockade (dated by TCRdb to 2018 to 2020). Regarding the complete study: Patients were excluded if they had prior checkpoint blockade, use of systemic immunosuppressants, or recent radiotherapy or other anti-cancer therapy within 4 weeks. Treatment consisted of either cemiplimab 350 mg every 2 weeks or pembrolizumab 200 mg every 3 weeks. Ongoing daily vismodegib 150 mg was also given to a subset of patients during anti-PD-1 treatment. Peripheral blood samples averaged approximately 100,000 TCR templates (range roughly 24,000-280,000) and 35,000 to 40,000 unique clonotypes. Paired single-cell RNA and TCR sequencing was done in the study on site-matched tumors from patients with BCC or SCC, both before and after anti-PD-1 therapy. Bulk TCR sequencing was performed on 10 to 11 peripheral blood samples from a handful of patients to compare blood and tumor clonotypes. RECIST version 1.1 was used to evaluate clinical response.

The immunoSEQ platform was used to carry out deep TCRbeta sequencing. The source study handled its data this way. For further analysis, only productive rearrangements were exported from the immunoSEQ Analyzer. T cell phenotypes were assigned to bulk TCRbeta clonotypes by matching to single-cell RNA+TCR-seq clones sharing the same TCRbeta sequence. Using bulk TCR sequencing data, clone enrichment in tumor was calculated by dividing a clone's tumor frequency by the same clone's PBMC frequency. TCRs were sorted with GLIPH into specificity groups, meaning clusters of distinct TCRs that share CDR3 motifs and likely recognize common antigens. TCRdb retrieved this table from immuneACCESS and kept in-frame rearrangements only. Not all clones are present; in checked studies, unresolved V genes account for under half, and no reason is known for the remainder. Clone size and the V and J calls come from that table; the DNA yielded D and trimming. This sample comprises about 34,000 clones, 73% of them detected only once. The ten largest make up around two fifths of the sample.

V and J are truncated by 7 bases and 4 bases respectively, leaving an intervening sequence of 16 bases. The CDR3 has 14 amino acids, counting the end cysteine and phenylalanine. Only the CDR3 region is kept as DNA, spanning 42 bases read in frame from base 1. From the germline V gene, CDR1 is ENHRY and CDR2 is SYGVKD. The time point label on this specimen signifies: after anti-PD-1 therapy. Genomic DNA extracted from tumor biopsies or peripheral blood was used for bulk TCRbeta sequencing, with input ranging from about 616 ng to 6,500 ng. Every patient had histologically proven advanced or metastatic basal or squamous cell carcinoma and was a poor candidate for surgical resection. The basal cell carcinoma cohort comprised 10 or so patients, of whom 8 had bulk tumor TCR sequencing. Here is what the overall study found, with its caveats: Around two fifths of the TCR clonotypes from tumors also showed up in blood, and some novel exhausted tumor clones were present in pre-treatment blood, which suggests peripheral recruitment. Where the novel T cell clones came from was not determined, and possible sources could include lymphoid organs or rare unexpanded clones inside the tumor or in the tumor periphery.

Sequenced material: PBMCs, taken after anti-PD-1 treatment. The chain employs TRBV10-3 and TRBJ1-1; the D gene is perhaps TRBD1, on 5 matching bases. The sequence was obtained from a human donor with basal cell carcinoma. The CDR3 protein: CAIKIEGGGTEAFF. The DNA sequence follows: TGTGCCATCAAGATAGAGGGCGGGGGCACTGAAGCTTTCTTT.